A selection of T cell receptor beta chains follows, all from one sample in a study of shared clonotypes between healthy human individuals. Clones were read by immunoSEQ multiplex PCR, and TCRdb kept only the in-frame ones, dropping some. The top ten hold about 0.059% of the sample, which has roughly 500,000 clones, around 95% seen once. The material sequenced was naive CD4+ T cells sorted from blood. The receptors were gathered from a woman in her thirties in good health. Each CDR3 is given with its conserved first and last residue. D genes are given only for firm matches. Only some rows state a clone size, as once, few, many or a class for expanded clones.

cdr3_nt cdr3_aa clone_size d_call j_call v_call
TGTGCCACCAGCAGTGATCCGACAGGGGGTAACGAAAAACTGTTTTTT CATSSDPTGGNEKLFF NA TRBD1 TRBJ1-4 TRBV15
TGTGCCAGTAGCCCAGGAGGGGGTCAGCCCCAGCATTTT CASSPGGGQPQHF NA NA TRBJ1-5 TRBV19
TGTGCCAGCAGCCGGATTCTCAGGGGTCCCCTAGATGGCTACACCTTC CASSRILRGPLDGYTF NA NA TRBJ1-2 TRBV28
TGTGCCAGCCTCGCTCCTGACAGGGCGGGTGGCTACACCTTC CASLAPDRAGGYTF once TRBD1 TRBJ1-2 TRBV28
TGTGCCAGTATCCCACCTGGGTCCTATGGCTACACCTTC CASIPPGSYGYTF NA NA TRBJ1-2 TRBV19
TGCGCCAGCAGCGTCGGACTGGGGGAGATGAACACTGAAGCTTTCTTT CASSVGLGEMNTEAFF NA NA TRBJ1-1 TRBV5-1
TGTGCCAGCAGTCAAGGGACAGGGATAGAGACCCAGTACTTC CASSQGTGIETQYF NA TRBD1 TRBJ2-5 TRBV28
TGCGCCAGCAGCTCACAGGGCGGGGAGCTGTTTTTT CASSSQGGELFF NA NA TRBJ2-2 TRBV5-1
TGCGCCAGCAGCTTACAGGGAATGCACGAGCAGTACTTC CASSLQGMHEQYF NA NA TRBJ2-7 TRBV5-1
TGCGCCAGCAGCCCAGGGACAGGTGGGGGAAATGAGCAGTTCTTC CASSPGTGGGNEQFF NA TRBD1 TRBJ2-1 TRBV5-1
TGTGCCAGCGCGGATTCTGTGCGCCAGCCCCAGCATTTT CASADSVRQPQHF few NA TRBJ1-5 TRBV6-5